What follows are 9 T cell receptor beta chains derived from one specimen sequenced in a study of T cell clonality in common variable immunodeficiency. Sequencing was performed with immunoSEQ multiplex PCR; in TCRdb, only in-frame clones are kept and a portion is missing. Listed here are more than 30,000 clones without any singletons, the top ten holding roughly 4%. The source material was peripheral blood mononuclear cells. Receptors originate from a person aged 18 to 69 in good health.

This clone has at least ten counts. Read sequence stops 3 residues before the CDR3 end, and the germline J gene provides the missing end. The chain joins TRBV30 to TRBJ1-1; the D gene is possibly TRBD1 (6 bases). The CDR3 is 12 residues long. Germline-derived CDR1 and CDR2 are GTSNPN and SVGIG (reference sequence). The CDR3 bases that were read are TGTGCCTGGTCCCGTGGTGGACAGAGA. Translated, it gives CAWSRGGQR. The whole CDR3 sequence is CAWSRGGQRAFF.

Notes on this clone: Sequence at one end of the junction differs from germline and may be a read error. The read stops 3 residues short of the end of the CDR3; the missing end is completed from the germline J gene. This sample also contains other DNA sequences that code for the same CDR3. The rearrangement joins TRBV7-6 to TRBJ1-3; the D gene is possibly TRBD1 (6 bases). The CDR3 runs to 15 residues. CDR1 is SGHVS and CDR2 is FNYEAQ in the germline V gene. The CDR3 spells CASSLAQGSGNTIYF. Incomplete CDR3 DNA: TGTGCCAGCAGCTTAGCGCAGGGGTCCGGAAACACG. Looking up the rest from reference TRBV7-6 and TRBJ1-3 gives the full variable domain: GAGVSQSPRYKVTKRGQDVALRCDPISGHVSLYWYRQALGQGPEFLTYFNYEAQQDKSGLPNDRFSAERPEGSISTLTIQRTEQRDSAMYRCASSLAQGSGNTIYFGEGSWLTVV.

The sample holds a few counts of this clone. The read falls 3 residues short of the CDR3 end, and the missing part is taken from the germline J gene. This chain joins TRBV11-3 and TRBJ1-2; TRBD1 might be the D (6 bases). The germline CDR1 and CDR2 sequences are SGHNT and YENEEA. CDR3 length: 15 residues. Trimming cost V 5 bases and J 5 bases, with 18 bases left between them. CDR3 amino acids: CASSPRGGQSYGYTF. Incomplete CDR3 DNA: TGTGCCAGCAGCCCCCGGGGGGGGCAGTCTTATGGC.

Worth noting for this clone: The junction differs from germline at one of its ends, possibly a read error. The CDR3 is cut off 3 residues early in the read; its end comes from the germline J gene. The chain uses TRBV18 and TRBJ1-3; 10 positions match TRBD1. This CDR3 is built from 16 residues. Per germline, CDR1 KGHSH and CDR2 LQKENI. CDR3 amino acids: CVSSLGQGNSGNTIYF. CDR3 DNA (partial): TGTGTCAGCTCACTGGGACAGGGGAACTCTGGGAACACC.

This clone was recorded many times. The read falls 3 residues short of the CDR3 end, and the missing part is taken from the germline J gene. The chain is built from TRBV5-1 and TRBJ1-2; 10 bases align to TRBD1. This CDR3 has 17 amino acids. Germline V gene data show CDR1 as SGHRS and CDR2 as YFSETQ. V lost 0 bases to trimming and J lost 0 bases; unmatched junction nucleotides: 5. CDR3 protein: CASSLDSGTGANYGYTF. The DNA read from the CDR3 is TGCGCCAGCAGCTTGGATTCCGGGACAGGGGCTAACTATGGC.

This clone has a count of ten or more. The CDR3 goes on 3 residues after the read ends, and that part is filled in from the germline J gene. This chain connects TRBV20-1 to TRBJ1-1; D perhaps matches TRBD1 (5 bases). The CDR3 length is 12 residues. Looked up from germline, CDR1 is DFQATT and CDR2 is SNEGSKA (reference sequence). The CDR3 is CSASPQGREAFF. The CDR3 DNA, read in part, is TGCAGTGCTAGTCCCCAGGGCAGGGAA.

The table lists this clone with a few counts. The read terminates 3 residues before the CDR3 end, so the remaining end is supplied by the germline J gene. The V call is TRBV5-1, the J call TRBJ2-7, with 8 bases fitting TRBD2. Germline lookup yields CDR1 SGHRS and CDR2 YFSETQ. The V and J ends lost 0 bases and 5 bases, in that order; junction bases with no gene match: 10. This CDR3 spans 16 amino acids. CDR3 DNA (partial): TGCGCCAGCAGCTTGGCTCGAGCGGGAGTAATACACGAG. Translating gives CASSLARAGVIHE. The whole CDR3 protein is CASSLARAGVIHEQYF.

This clone showed up many times. The CDR3 end falls 3 residues outside the read, so it is completed with the germline J gene. The J gene is TRBJ2-7, the V gene TRBV2; D may be TRBD2 (5 bases). There are 14 residues in the CDR3. Trimming took off 5 bases at V and 5 bases at J, with 16 bases between the two ends. CDR1 and CDR2 (germline): SNHLY, FYNNEI. The CDR3 here is CASSPRVGRNEQYF. CDR3 DNA, as far as it was read: TGTGCCAGCAGTCCGCGGGTGGGAAGGAACGAG.

This clone came up many times. The sequence runs out 3 residues before the end of the CDR3; the remainder is reconstructed from the germline J gene. The chain joins TRBV4-1 to TRBJ1-6; the match to TRBD1 covers 9 bases. Germline V gives CDR1 MGHRA, CDR2 YSYEKL. The CDR3 extends over 16 amino acids. The trim removed 6 bases at V and 3 bases at J, leaving 6 bases unmatched. The CDR3 sequence: CASSPTGQGYNSPLHF. Incomplete CDR3 DNA: TGCGCCAGCAGTCCGACGGGACAGGGCTATAATTCACCC.